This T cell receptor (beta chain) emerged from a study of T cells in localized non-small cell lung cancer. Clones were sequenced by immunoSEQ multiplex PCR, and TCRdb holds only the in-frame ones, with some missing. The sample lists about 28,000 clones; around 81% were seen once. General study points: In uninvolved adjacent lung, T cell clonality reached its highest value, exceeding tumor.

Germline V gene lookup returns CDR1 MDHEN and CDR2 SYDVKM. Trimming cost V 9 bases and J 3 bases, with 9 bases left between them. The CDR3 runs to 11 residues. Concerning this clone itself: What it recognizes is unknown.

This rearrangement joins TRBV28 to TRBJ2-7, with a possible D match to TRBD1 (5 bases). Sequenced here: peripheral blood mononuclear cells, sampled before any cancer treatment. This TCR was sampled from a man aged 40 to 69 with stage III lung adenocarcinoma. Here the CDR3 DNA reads TGTGCCAGTTCAGGGTTCTACGAGCAGTACTTC. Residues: CASSGFYEQYF.